This T cell receptor beta chain was recovered during a study of Graves' ophthalmopathy and Graves' hyperthyroidism. RNA transcripts served as template for amplifying TCR beta CDR3 sequences. Amplification began with first-round RT-PCR using HTBI primers, then second-round multiplex PCR was performed. TCRdb re-derived calls from the multiplex PCR reads in MiXCR, one entry per CDR3 protein. This repertoire shows 600,000 to 650,000 distinct CDR3 sequences, about 20% found once; its top ten account for approximately 7%. This clonotype has ten or more counts. The V end lost 6 bases, the J end lost 6 bases, and 8 bases lay between the germline ends. This CDR3 region has 12 residues. From germline, CDR1 is MNHNS and CDR2 SASEGT.

The sample comprised peripheral blood. This clonotype was obtained from a woman under 30 with stable Graves' hyperthyroidism. Some clones in this sample may be carry-over from other donors' samples. The chain joins TRBV6-1 to TRBJ2-2; D is unclear. The CDR3 spells CASRTGPGELFF. DNA for the CDR3: TGTGCCAGCAGGACCGGTCCCGGGGAGCTGTTTTTT.